This passage covers 32 T cell receptor beta chains from one sample sequenced in a study of regulatory T cells in long-lasting Graves disease. Investigators prepared the TCR beta libraries by applying iRepertoire HTBI primers and Arm-PCR of CDR3 regions. Each CDR3 protein is one row after TCRdb ran MiXCR on the multiplex PCR reads. Among about 350,000 distinct CDR3 sequences listed, roughly 17% were seen once. Time point indicated: newly diagnosed GD, antithyroid drugs for less than 3 months. RNA isolated from PBMCs was used to make the TCR library. The data were also submitted as part of a second study, on T cells in Graves' hyperthyroidism and ophthalmopathy.

The sequenced sample was peripheral blood mononuclear cells (PBMCs), obtained at new diagnosis, from a patient treated with antithyroid drugs. These receptors all come from a man aged 35 to 55 with Graves disease.

The sample holds many counts of this clonotype. The CDR3 nucleotides read TGTGCCAGCAGTGAAGCCAGGGGGCGCGACGAGCAGTACTTC. Amino acid sequence: CASSEARGRDEQYF. The chain recombines TRBV2 with TRBJ2-7; TRBD1 aligns across 8 bases. Germline lookup yields CDR1 SNHLY and CDR2 FYNNEI. The V segment lost 0 bases and the J segment 5 bases; nucleotides outside the gene matches: 3. The CDR3 is made up of 14 amino acids.

The chain is built from TRBV20-1 and TRBJ2-5; possible D gene TRBD1, 6 bases. Germline CDR1 is DFQATT and CDR2 is SNEGSKA (reference sequence). The CDR3 consists of 15 residues. The V and J ends lost 0 bases and 4 bases respectively, with 15 bases between them. The DNA for the CDR3 is TGCAGTGCTAGAGATATGCAGGGGTCACGAGAGACCCAGTACTTC. Translated, it gives CSARDMQGSRETQYF.

This clonotype was seen ten or more times. The genes are TRBV9 and TRBJ2-7; D is uncertain. CDR1 and CDR2 (germline): SGDLS, YYNGEE. The CDR3 length is 15 residues. V was cut by 0 bases and J by 7 bases, with 17 bases left in between. CDR3: CASSVGVILEGEQYF. The CDR3 bases are TGTGCCAGCAGCGTAGGTGTGATTCTGGAAGGGGAGCAGTACTTC.

Ten or more counts support this clonotype. The J gene is TRBJ2-7, the V gene TRBV28, with a weak D call TRBD1 (7 bases). CDR1 is MDHEN and CDR2 is SYDVKM in the germline V gene. The CDR3 contains 14 residues. V lost 4 bases, J lost 3 bases, and 13 bases lay in between. DNA of the CDR3: TGTGCCAGCAGTTCACCAGGGGGGATCTACGAGCAGTACTTC. This encodes CASSSPGGIYEQYF.

There are a few counts of this clonotype. This chain links TRBV19 with TRBJ1-1, with 8 bases identical to TRBD1. This CDR3 has 18 amino acids. Germline assignment: CDR1 LNHDA and CDR2 SQIVND (reference sequence). The J segment lost 2 bases and the V segment lost 6 bases, leaving 17 bases of the junction unmatched. The CDR3 reads CASSKSQGQGLSNTEAFF. CDR3 bases: TGTGCCAGTAGCAAATCCCAAGGACAGGGACTCAGTAACACTGAAGCTTTCTTT.

CDR3 DNA sequence: TGTGCCAGCACCCTGGGGGGGACCTACGAGCAGTACTTC. Its protein product is CASTLGGTYEQYF. The chain combines TRBV11-2 with TRBJ2-7, with 7 bases fitting TRBD2. With V trimmed by 7 bases and J by 2 bases, 5 bases remained unmatched. Germline V gene lookup returns CDR1 SGHAT and CDR2 FQNNGV. CDR3 length equals 13 residues.

This clonotype was counted at least ten times. The V gene is TRBV28, the J gene TRBJ1-4; no firm D call. The CDR3 is 15 amino acids. Trimming left V 3 bases short and J 0 bases short, with 8 bases between. Per germline, CDR1 MDHEN and CDR2 SYDVKM. The CDR3 protein is CASSFTQATNEKLFF. The CDR3 DNA follows: TGTGCCAGCAGTTTCACCCAGGCAACTAATGAAAAACTGTTTTTT.

Regarding this clonotype: The germline gene is not matched at one end of the junction; a read error may be the cause. The chain has TRBV2 and TRBJ1-4; TRBD1 is a possible D gene (6 bases). The CDR3 covers 14 residues. Germline lookup yields CDR1 SNHLY and CDR2 FYNNEI. CDR3 sequence: CASSAGGLGEKLLF. CDR3 in DNA: TGTGCCAGCAGTGCCGGGGGGCTTGGTGAAAAACTGCTTTTT.

This clonotype was detected ten times or more. The chain joins TRBV20-1 to TRBJ2-3; D unresolved. The CDR3 loop spans 10 amino acids. Germline V gene data show CDR1 as DFQATT and CDR2 as SNEGSKA (reference sequence). Between the trimmed V and J ends, which lost 5 bases and 6 bases, there was a span of 6 bases. CDR3 sequence: CSARYDTQYF. CDR3 nucleotide sequence: TGCAGTGCTCGATATGATACGCAGTATTTT.

On this clonotype itself: The conserved phenylalanine or tryptophan normally closing the CDR3 is absent here, so this likely arose from a read error. This chain links TRBV6-2 or TRBV6-3 with TRBJ2-3, with TRBD1 identical over 8 bases. The germline V gene has CDR1 MNHEY and CDR2 SVGEGT. This CDR3 has 15 residues. CDR3 nucleotide sequence: TGCGCCAGCAGTTCCCCTCAGGGGGCTACAGATACGCAGTATCTT. It encodes CASSSPQGATDTQYL.

The V call is TRBV3-1, the J call TRBJ1-1; D possibly corresponds to TRBD1 (5 bases). CDR1 and CDR2 (germline): LGHDT, YNNKEL (reference sequence). The CDR3 is 14 residues long. Trimming removed 7 bases at V and 2 bases at J, with 14 bases between. In DNA form, the CDR3 reads TGTGCCAGCACCGGGGGACGGTATAACACTGAAGCTTTCTTT. Residues: CASTGGRYNTEAFF.

This clonotype was recorded at least ten times. V is TRBV5-1 and J is TRBJ2-3, with TRBD2 as a possible D gene (6 bases). From germline, CDR1 is SGHRS and CDR2 YFSETQ. The V and J ends lost 0 bases and 3 bases respectively, with 14 bases between them. The CDR3 runs 16 residues. The DNA of the CDR3 is TGCGCCAGCAGCTTGGGTACTAGCCTCCTAACAGATACGCAGTATTTT. This codes for CASSLGTSLLTDTQYF. Combining the CDR3 with reference TRBV5-1 and TRBJ2-3 gives the whole variable domain KAGVTQTPRYLIKTRGQQVTLSCSPISGHRSVSWYQQTPGQGLQFLFEYFSETQRNKGNFPGRFSGRQFSNSRSEMNVSTLELGDSALYLCASSLGTSLLTDTQYFGPGTRLTVL.

The table lists this clonotype with many counts. J is TRBJ1-2 and V is TRBV29-1; D gene unclear. Trimming stripped 6 bases from V and 8 bases from J, with 13 bases between. The CDR3 sequence is 11 residues long. Germline V lookup: CDR1 SQVTM, CDR2 ANQGSEA. The CDR3 is CSVRRGQGYTF. CDR3 nucleotides: TGCAGCGTCCGGAGAGGCCAAGGCTACACCTTC. Based on the CDR3 plus reference TRBV29-1 and TRBJ1-2, the full variable domain is SAVISQKPSRDICQRGTSLTIQCQVDSQVTMMFWYRQQPGQSLTLIATANQGSEATYESGFVIDKFPISRPNLTFSTLTVSNMSPEDSSIYLCSVRRGQGYTFGSGTRLTVV.

This clonotype has a count of ten or more. This chain connects TRBV30 to TRBJ2-5; TRBD2 is a possible D gene (5 bases). Germline CDR1 GTSNPN, CDR2 SVGIG (reference sequence). The CDR3 is 13 residues long. The germline V and J ends were trimmed by 4 bases and 4 bases, with 13 bases remaining between them. The CDR3 is CAWISAGSETQYF. The CDR3 DNA sequence: TGTGCCTGGATTTCGGCGGGCTCAGAGACCCAGTACTTC.

This clonotype was counted ten times or more. The rearrangement links TRBV13 to TRBJ1-1; D is uncertain. Per the germline V gene, CDR1 is PRHDT and CDR2 is FYEKMQ (reference sequence). The CDR3 contains 15 residues. The V end lost 5 bases, the J end lost 4 bases, and 17 bases lay between the germline ends. CDR3 coding DNA: TGTGCCAGCAGCCCAAGGGTCTTTACGGCCACTGAAGCTTTCTTT. Translation gives CASSPRVFTATEAFF. Drawing the rest from reference TRBV13 and TRBJ1-1, the complete variable domain is AAGVIQSPRHLIKEKRETATLKCYPIPRHDTVYWYQQGPGQDPQFLISFYEKMQSDKGSIPDRFSAQQFSDYHSELNMSSLELGDSALYFCASSPRVFTATEAFFGQGTRLTVV.

In its sample, this clonotype was seen many times. The rearrangement links TRBV20-1 to TRBJ2-3, with TRBD1 matching over 8 bases. Germline V lookup: CDR1 DFQATT, CDR2 SNEGSKA (reference sequence). Trimming cost V 6 bases and J 4 bases; bases outside gene matches: 3. The CDR3 sequence is 12 residues long. This CDR3 reads CSAGQGPDTQYF. The CDR3, as DNA: TGCAGTGCCGGACAGGGCCCAGATACGCAGTATTTT.

The rearrangement uses TRBV6-9 and TRBJ2-3; the match to TRBD1 covers 12 bases. Trimming took 4 bases from V and 6 from J; bases not matched to a gene: 11. The germline V gene encodes CDR1 MNHGY and CDR2 SVAAGI. This CDR3 is built from 17 residues. The DNA of the CDR3 is TGTGCCAGCAGTTCTTACTCGCGCGGGACAGGGGGCGATACGCAGTATTTT. As protein: CASSSYSRGTGGDTQYF.

This clonotype was recorded at least ten times. This chain joins TRBV5-1 and TRBJ2-1; 8 nucleotides align to TRBD2. Trimming cost V 0 bases and J 7 bases; bases outside gene matches: 6. The CDR3 is 15 amino acids. CDR1 is SGHRS and CDR2 is YFSETQ in the germline V gene. The DNA of the CDR3 is TGCGCCAGCAGCTTGGATCGAGCGGGGGTTAATGAGCAGTTCTTC. Residues: CASSLDRAGVNEQFF.

There are many counts of this clonotype. This sequence joins TRBV5-1 and TRBJ2-5, with D perhaps TRBD1 or TRBD2 (5 bases each). Trimming took off 7 bases at V and 5 bases at J, with 15 bases between the two ends. This CDR3 spans 13 amino acids. Germline V lookup: CDR1 SGHRS, CDR2 YFSETQ. CDR3 loop: CASRSGTGETQYF. The DNA of the CDR3 is TGCGCCAGCCGGTCCGGGACGGGCGAGACCCAGTACTTC.

This clonotype was counted ten times or more. The V and J genes are TRBV7-8 and TRBJ2-7; no definite D call. Germline lookup yields CDR1 SGHVS and CDR2 FQNEAQ. The length of the CDR3 is 15 residues. Trimming removed 0 bases at V and 3 bases at J, with 12 bases between. The CDR3, as DNA: TGTGCCAGCAGCTTAGCGCATCAGGAGCGCTACGAGCAGTACTTC. Translating it yields CASSLAHQERYEQYF.

This clonotype was observed many times. This sequence joins TRBV28 and TRBJ1-2; tentatively, D is TRBD1 (5 bases). CDR1 MDHEN and CDR2 SYDVKM come from the germline V gene. CDR3 length: 13 residues. Deletions cut 3 bases from V and 3 bases from J, with 8 bases between. The CDR3 protein is CASSFSGDYGYTF. The CDR3 DNA reads TGTGCCAGCAGTTTTTCGGGGGACTATGGCTACACCTTC.

This chain uses TRBV4-3 with TRBJ2-2; maybe TRBD2 (6 bases). Germline assignment: CDR1 LGHNA and CDR2 YSLEER. The CDR3 extends over 18 amino acids. Trimming took off 0 bases at V and 4 bases at J, with 18 bases between the two ends. CDR3 residues: CASSQESGFAGSTGELFF. The CDR3 DNA reads TGCGCCAGCAGCCAAGAATCAGGCTTTGCGGGGAGCACCGGGGAGCTGTTTTTT.

The chain carries TRBV24-1 and TRBJ1-2; tentatively, D is TRBD1 (6 bases). Germline values: CDR1 KGHDR, CDR2 SFDVKD. The V and J ends lost 4 bases and 8 bases respectively, with 13 bases between them. The CDR3 length is 13 residues. Here the CDR3 DNA reads TGTGCCACCAGTGACACAACAGGGTCGGGCTACACCTTC. It codes for CATSDTTGSGYTF.

The V and J genes are TRBV20-1 and TRBJ2-3, with 7 nucleotides matching TRBD1. In germline, CDR1 is DFQATT, CDR2 SNEGSKA (reference sequence). Germline trimming cut 6 bases from V and 2 bases from J; bases unmatched to any gene: 11. This CDR3 is built from 15 residues. The CDR3 nucleotides read TGCAGTGCCCTAGGGGGCCACCTAGACACAGATACGCAGTATTTT. As protein: CSALGGHLDTDTQYF.

This clonotype was seen many times. The gene calls are TRBV7-2 and TRBJ2-3; 7 bases map to TRBD2. This CDR3 has 14 amino acids. The germline V gene encodes CDR1 SGHTA and CDR2 FQGNSA. J lost 5 bases, V lost 5 bases, and 7 bases had no gene match. This CDR3 reads CASSQTSHVDTQYF. The CDR3, as DNA: TGTGCCAGCAGCCAGACTAGCCACGTAGATACGCAGTATTTT.

In its sample, this clonotype was seen many times. The CDR3 DNA reads TGTGCCAGCAGCTCCTTAACAGGGGGTGACACCGGGGAGCTGTTTTTT. It encodes CASSSLTGGDTGELFF. V and J are TRBV7-2 and TRBJ2-2; 8 nucleotides align to TRBD1. Trimming cost V 4 bases and J 3 bases; bases outside gene matches: 7. The CDR3 has 16 amino acids. Germline assignment: CDR1 SGHTA and CDR2 FQGNSA. The full variable domain, with the rest looked up from reference TRBV7-2 and TRBJ2-2, is GAGVSQSPSNKVTEKGKDVELRCDPISGHTALYWYRQSLGQGLEFLIYFQGNSAPDKSGLPSDRFSAERTGGSVSTLTIQRTQQEDSAVYLCASSSLTGGDTGELFFGEGSRLTVL.

This clonotype was seen ten or more times. The V and J genes are TRBV20-1 and TRBJ1-3; the D is unclear. The germline V and J ends were trimmed by 1 base and 2 bases, with 12 bases remaining between them. Germline assignment: CDR1 DFQATT and CDR2 SNEGSKA (reference sequence). This CDR3 contains 15 residues. The CDR3 sequence is CSARVPGLTGNTIYF. The CDR3 nucleotides read TGCAGTGCTAGAGTACCAGGTTTAACTGGAAACACCATATATTTT.

This clonotype was counted many times. This chain connects TRBV12-3 or TRBV12-4 to TRBJ1-1; 9 bases agree with TRBD1. With 5 bases clipped from V and 0 bases from J, the junction kept 7 bases outside the gene matches. The CDR3 spans 16 residues. CDR3 residues: CASSAMTGGMNTEAFF. The CDR3 DNA sequence: TGTGCCAGCAGTGCAATGACAGGGGGGATGAACACTGAAGCTTTCTTT.

Notes on this clonotype: A clone one base away is much larger, so this may be a read error. The chain carries TRBV11-2 and TRBJ2-7; D is perhaps TRBD1 (6 bases). The CDR3 length is 15 residues. The germline V gene has CDR1 SGHAT and CDR2 FQNNGV. Deletions cut 1 base from V and 6 bases from J, with 16 bases between. CDR3 DNA: TGTGCCAGCAGCTTAGGATGGGGCAGGGGATCCGAGCAGTACTTC. Translation gives CASSLGWGRGSEQYF.

The chain has TRBV19 and TRBJ2-2, with TRBD1 matching over 8 bases. This CDR3 has 14 residues. Germline CDR1 is LNHDA and CDR2 is SQIVND (reference sequence). V was pared by 4 bases and J by 7 bases, with 5 bases of the junction left unmatched. As DNA, the CDR3 is TGTGCCAGTAGTACCTACAGGGGGGTCGGGGAGCTGTTTTTT. Protein product: CASSTYRGVGELFF. The entire variable domain, with the rest obtained from reference TRBV19 and TRBJ2-2, is as follows: DGGITQSPKYLFRKEGQNVTLSCEQNLNHDAMYWYRQDPGQGLRLIYYSQIVNDFQKGDIAEGYSVSREKKESFPLTVTSAQKNPTAFYLCASSTYRGVGELFFGEGSRLTVL.

Many counts were recorded for this clonotype. DNA for the CDR3: TGTGCCAGCAGTCGCGCGGGGCATGGGGCCAACGTCCTGACTTTC. Its protein product is CASSRAGHGANVLTF. This chain links TRBV12-3 or TRBV12-4 with TRBJ2-6; D perhaps matches TRBD2 (6 bases). The CDR3 spans 15 residues. Trimming removed 5 bases at V and 3 bases at J, with 11 bases between.

This clonotype was recorded many times. The rearrangement uses TRBV4-2 and TRBJ2-5, with D perhaps matching TRBD1 or TRBD2 (5 bases each). The CDR3 totals 15 residues. Trimming cost V 4 bases and J 7 bases, with 19 bases left between them. Germline lookup yields CDR1 LGHNA and CDR2 YNFKEQ. The CDR3 loop reads CASSPSGPLGVTQYF. CDR3 nucleotides: TGTGCCAGCAGCCCCTCGGGACCGCTGGGGGTGACCCAGTACTTC.